The rows below give T cell receptor beta chains drawn from one sample of a study of T-cell reconstitution after alpha-beta-depleted transplantation in children. TCRdb fed the PCR reads into MiXCR, producing one record per CDR3 protein. The table lists approximately 490,000 distinct CDR3 sequences, 8% to 11% of them singletons. The sequenced sample was PBMCs, obtained before TCRalphabeta/CD19-depleted stem cell transplant. These receptors all stem from a child between 2 and 9 years old with inherited bone marrow failure, due to receive a stem cell transplant. CDR3s include the opening cysteine and the closing phenylalanine or tryptophan. The D gene is left open where the match is weak. Where a row states a size, it is once, few, many or the class of an expanded clone; other rows omit it.

clone_size d_call j_call v_call cdr3_aa cdr3_nt
many TRBD1 TRBJ2-2 TRBV6-2/TRBV6-3 CASRRQGTGELFF TGTGCCAGCAGGCGACAGGGGACCGGGGAGCTGTTTTTT
many . TRBJ2-6 TRBV5-8 CASSLDTSNSGANVLTF TGTGCCAGCAGCTTGGATACGTCCAACTCTGGGGCCAACGTCCTGACTTTC
many . TRBJ2-1 TRBV27 CASSRQLPSYNEQFF TGTGCCAGCAGTAGACAGTTACCCTCCTACAATGAGCAGTTCTTC
many . TRBJ2-1 TRBV6-5 CASSYLNEQFF TGTGCCAGCAGTTACTTAAATGAGCAGTTCTTC
. TRBD1 TRBJ2-2 TRBV10-2 CAGARGPNTGELFF TGCGCCGGAGCGAGGGGGCCCAACACCGGGGAGCTGTTTTTT
. . TRBJ2-2 TRBV30 CAWSVSGAANTGELFF TGTGCCTGGAGTGTATCTGGAGCCGCGAACACCGGGGAGCTGTTTTTT
many TRBD2 TRBJ2-7 TRBV7-8 CASSLPGLARYEQYF TGTGCCAGCAGCCTGCCGGGACTAGCGAGATACGAGCAGTACTTC
many . TRBJ2-3 TRBV29-1 CSVEEGQRFSTDTQYF TGCAGCGTTGAAGAAGGACAGCGCTTTAGCACAGATACGCAGTATTTT
many TRBD2 TRBJ2-7 TRBV6-2/TRBV6-3 CASRGLAGEPYEQYF TGTGCCAGCAGAGGACTAGCGGGAGAACCCTACGAGCAGTACTTC
. . TRBJ2-1 TRBV5-1 CASSPEVEQFF TGCGCCAGCAGCCCAGAGGTCGAGCAGTTCTTC
many . TRBJ2-7 TRBV4-3 CASSPRTASSYEQYF TGCGCCAGCAGCCCACGGACAGCCAGCTCCTACGAGCAGTACTTC
few TRBD2 TRBJ2-5 TRBV6-5 CASSYGREVETQYF TGTGCCAGCAGTTACGGGCGGGAGGTTGAGACCCAGTACTTC